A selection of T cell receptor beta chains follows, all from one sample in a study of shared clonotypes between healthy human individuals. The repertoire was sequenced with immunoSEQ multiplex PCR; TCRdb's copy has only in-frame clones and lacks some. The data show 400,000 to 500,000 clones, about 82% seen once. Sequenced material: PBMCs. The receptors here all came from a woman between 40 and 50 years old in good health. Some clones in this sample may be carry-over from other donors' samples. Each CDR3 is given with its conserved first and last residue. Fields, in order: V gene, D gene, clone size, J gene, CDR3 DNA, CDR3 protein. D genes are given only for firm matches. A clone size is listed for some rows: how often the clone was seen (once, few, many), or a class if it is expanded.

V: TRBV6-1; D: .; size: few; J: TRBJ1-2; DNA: TGTGCCAGCAGTGCGACAGGATATGGCTACACCTTC; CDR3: CASSATGYGYTF
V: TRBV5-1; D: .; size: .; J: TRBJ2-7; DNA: TGCGCCAGCAGCTTGGCCGGTGCCGCAATCTCAGGCTACGAGCAGTACTTC; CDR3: CASSLAGAAISGYEQYF
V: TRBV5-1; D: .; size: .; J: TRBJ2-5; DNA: TGCGCCAGCAGCGCTAGCGTGGAGACCCAGTACTTC; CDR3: CASSASVETQYF
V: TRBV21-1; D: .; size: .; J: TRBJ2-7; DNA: TGTGCCAGCAGACAAAGTCTAGCTACACTGTTAGACGAGCAGTACTTC; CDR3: CASRQSLATLLDEQYF
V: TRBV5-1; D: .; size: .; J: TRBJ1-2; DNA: TGCGCCAGCAGCTTGGACATAGTGGGCTCCAGTGGCTACACCTTC; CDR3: CASSLDIVGSSGYTF
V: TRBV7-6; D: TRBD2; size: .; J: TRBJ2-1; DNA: TGTGCCAGCAGCTTAGCGGAACGGGAGGGCGTCAATGAGCAGTTCTTC; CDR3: CASSLAEREGVNEQFF
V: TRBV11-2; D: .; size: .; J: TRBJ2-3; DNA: TGTGCCAGCAGCTTGATGACAAGGATCACAGATACGCAGTATTTT; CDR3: CASSLMTRITDTQYF
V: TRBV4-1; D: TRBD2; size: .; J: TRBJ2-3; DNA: TGCGCCAGCAGCCAAGGGGGGATTAGGCGGGAGAGGTCAGATACGCAGTATTTT; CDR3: CASSQGGIRRERSDTQYF
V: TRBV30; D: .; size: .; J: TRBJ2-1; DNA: TGTGCCTGGAGTAGTGGAGGGAGCAATGAGCAGTTCTTC; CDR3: CAWSSGGSNEQFF
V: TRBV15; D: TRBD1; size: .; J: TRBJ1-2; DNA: TGTGCCACCAGCAGAGATCGCGGGACAGGGCTTGGCTACACCTTC; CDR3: CATSRDRGTGLGYTF
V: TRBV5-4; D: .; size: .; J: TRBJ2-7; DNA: TGTGCCAGCAGCCAACAGGGAGCCTACGAGCAGTACTTC; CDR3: CASSQQGAYEQYF
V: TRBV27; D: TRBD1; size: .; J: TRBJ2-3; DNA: TGTGCCAGCAGTTTGGTGGGACAGATCACAGATACGCAGTATTTT; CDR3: CASSLVGQITDTQYF
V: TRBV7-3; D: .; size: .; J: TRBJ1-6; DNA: TGTGCCAGCAGCTTAACGGAAGGGGCTCAGGGGAATTCACCCCTCCACTTT; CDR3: CASSLTEGAQGNSPLHF
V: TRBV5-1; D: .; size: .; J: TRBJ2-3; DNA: TGCGCCAGCAGCTCCGCTATACTAGACTCCTCTAGCACAGATACGCAGTATTTT; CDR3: CASSSAILDSSSTDTQYF
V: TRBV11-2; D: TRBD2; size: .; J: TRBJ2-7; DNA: TGTGCCAGCAGCTTAACTAGCGGAGTTACCTACGAGCAGTACTTC; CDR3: CASSLTSGVTYEQYF
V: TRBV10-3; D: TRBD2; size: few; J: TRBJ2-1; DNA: TGTGCCATCAGTGAATCTCTAGCGGCCGACAATGAGCAGTTCTTC; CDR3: CAISESLAADNEQFF